Reported below is one TCR beta chain. What it binds is not known. This specimen comes from a study of shared clonotypes between healthy human individuals. Findings of the study overall: Shared across a handful of donors were around 5% of the naive CD4 clonotypes.

Profiling relied on immunoSEQ multiplex PCR, and the TCRdb table lists in-frame clones only, not all of them. The profile shows 2 million to 3 million clones, more than 90% of them singletons. V lost 0 bases and J 0 bases, leaving 11 bases between the germline ends. This CDR3 has 16 amino acids. Germline V CDR1 and CDR2: MGHRA, YSYEKL. The clonotype originates from a man aged 18-30 years in good health. The sample was naive CD4+ T cells sorted from blood. Subset noted: CD45RA+ positively selected. The chain links TRBV4-1 to TRBJ1-2; D unresolved. In DNA, the CDR3 is TGCGCCAGCAGCCAAGATTTCCAATACCCTAACTATGGCTACACCTTC. Protein: CASSQDFQYPNYGYTF.